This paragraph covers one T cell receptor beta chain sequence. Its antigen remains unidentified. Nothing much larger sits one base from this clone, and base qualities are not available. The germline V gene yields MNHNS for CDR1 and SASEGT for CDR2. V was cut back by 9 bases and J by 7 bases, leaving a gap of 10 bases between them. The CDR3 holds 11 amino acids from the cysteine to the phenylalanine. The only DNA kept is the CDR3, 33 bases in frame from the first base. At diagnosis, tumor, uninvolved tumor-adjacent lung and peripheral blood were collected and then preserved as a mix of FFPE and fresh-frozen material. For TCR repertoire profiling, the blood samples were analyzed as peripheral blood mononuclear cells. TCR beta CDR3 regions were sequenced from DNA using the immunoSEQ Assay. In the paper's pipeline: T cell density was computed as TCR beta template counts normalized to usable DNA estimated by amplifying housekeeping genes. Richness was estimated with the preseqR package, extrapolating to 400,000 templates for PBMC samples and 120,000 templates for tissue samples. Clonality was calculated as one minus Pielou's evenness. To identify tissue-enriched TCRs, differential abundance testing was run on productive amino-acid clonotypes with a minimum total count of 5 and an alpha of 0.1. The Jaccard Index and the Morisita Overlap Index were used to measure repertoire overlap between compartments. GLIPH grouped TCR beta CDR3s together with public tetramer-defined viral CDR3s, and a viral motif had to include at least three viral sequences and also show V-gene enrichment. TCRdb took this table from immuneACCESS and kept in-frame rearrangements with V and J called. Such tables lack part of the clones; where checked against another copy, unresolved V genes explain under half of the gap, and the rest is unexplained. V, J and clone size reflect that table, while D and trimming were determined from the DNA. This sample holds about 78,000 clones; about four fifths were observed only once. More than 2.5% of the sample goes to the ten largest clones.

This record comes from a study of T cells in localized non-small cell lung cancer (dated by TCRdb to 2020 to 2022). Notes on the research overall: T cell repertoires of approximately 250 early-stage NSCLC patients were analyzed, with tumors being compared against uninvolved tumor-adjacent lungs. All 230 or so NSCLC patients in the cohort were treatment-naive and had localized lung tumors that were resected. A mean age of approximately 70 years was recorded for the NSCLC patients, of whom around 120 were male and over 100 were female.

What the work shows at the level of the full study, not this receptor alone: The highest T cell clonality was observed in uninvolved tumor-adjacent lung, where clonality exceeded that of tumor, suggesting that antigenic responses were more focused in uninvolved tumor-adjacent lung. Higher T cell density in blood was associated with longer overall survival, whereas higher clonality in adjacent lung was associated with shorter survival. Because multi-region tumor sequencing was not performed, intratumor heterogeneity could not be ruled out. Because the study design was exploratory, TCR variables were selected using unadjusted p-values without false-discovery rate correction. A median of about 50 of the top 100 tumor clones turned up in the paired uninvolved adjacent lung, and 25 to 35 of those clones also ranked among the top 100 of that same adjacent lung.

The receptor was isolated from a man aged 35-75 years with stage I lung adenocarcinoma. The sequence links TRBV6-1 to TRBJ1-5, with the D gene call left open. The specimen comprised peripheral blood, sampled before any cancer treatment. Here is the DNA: TGTGCCAGTGCTAGGGAGCAGCCCCAGCATTTT. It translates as CASAREQPQHF.